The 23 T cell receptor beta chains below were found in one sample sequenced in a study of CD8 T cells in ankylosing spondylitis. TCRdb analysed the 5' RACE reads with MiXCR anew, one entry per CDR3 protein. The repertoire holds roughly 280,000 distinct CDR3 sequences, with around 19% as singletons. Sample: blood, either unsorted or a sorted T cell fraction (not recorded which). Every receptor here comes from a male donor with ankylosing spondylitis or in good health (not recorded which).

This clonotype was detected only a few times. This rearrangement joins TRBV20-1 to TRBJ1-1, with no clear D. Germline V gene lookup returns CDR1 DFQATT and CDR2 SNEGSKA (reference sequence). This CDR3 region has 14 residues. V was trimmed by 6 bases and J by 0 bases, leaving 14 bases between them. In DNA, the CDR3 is TGCAGTGCACCCCGTGCAGAAATGAACACTGAAGCTTTCTTT. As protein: CSAPRAEMNTEAFF.

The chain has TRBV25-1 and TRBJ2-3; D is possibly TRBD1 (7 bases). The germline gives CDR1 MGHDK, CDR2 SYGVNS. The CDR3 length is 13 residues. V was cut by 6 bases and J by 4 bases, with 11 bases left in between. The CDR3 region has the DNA TGTGCCAGCAGCTTCAGGGGGGCAGATACGCAGTATTTT. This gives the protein CASSFRGADTQYF.

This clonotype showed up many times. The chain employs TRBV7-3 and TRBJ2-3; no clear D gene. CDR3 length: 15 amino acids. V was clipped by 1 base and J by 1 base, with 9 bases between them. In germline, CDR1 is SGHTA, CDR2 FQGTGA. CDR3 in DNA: TGTGCCAGCAGCTTAAAGAGTGGGGGCACAGATACGCAGTATTTT. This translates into CASSLKSGGTDTQYF.

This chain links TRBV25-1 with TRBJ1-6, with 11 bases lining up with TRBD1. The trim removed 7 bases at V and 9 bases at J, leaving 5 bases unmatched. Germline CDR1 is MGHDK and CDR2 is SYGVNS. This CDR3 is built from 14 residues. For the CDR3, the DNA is TGTGCCAGCACCAGGACAGGGGGCTTTTCACCCCTCCACTTT. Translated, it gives CASTRTGGFSPLHF.

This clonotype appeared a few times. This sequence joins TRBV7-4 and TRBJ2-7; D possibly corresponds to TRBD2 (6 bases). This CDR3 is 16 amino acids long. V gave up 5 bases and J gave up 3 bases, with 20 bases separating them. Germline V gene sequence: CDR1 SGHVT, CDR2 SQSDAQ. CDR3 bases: TGTGCCAGCAGCCCAGTAGCGGTCCCGATATTCTACGAGCAGTACGTC. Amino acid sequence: CASSPVAVPIFYEQYV.

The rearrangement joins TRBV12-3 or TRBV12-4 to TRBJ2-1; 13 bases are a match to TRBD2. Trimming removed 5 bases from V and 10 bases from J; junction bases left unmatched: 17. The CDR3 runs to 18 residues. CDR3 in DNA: TGTGCCAGCAGTATCCTCGGGGCCCGGGGACTAGCGGGGAAAGAGCAGTTCTTC. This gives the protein CASSILGARGLAGKEQFF.

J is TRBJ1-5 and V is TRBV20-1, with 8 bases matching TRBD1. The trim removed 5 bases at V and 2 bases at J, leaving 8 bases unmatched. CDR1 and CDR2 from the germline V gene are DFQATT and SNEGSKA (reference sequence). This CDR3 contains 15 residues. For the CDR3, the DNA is TGCAGTGCTCGGACAGGGTCCAATGGCAATCAGCCCCAGCATTTT. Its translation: CSARTGSNGNQPQHF.

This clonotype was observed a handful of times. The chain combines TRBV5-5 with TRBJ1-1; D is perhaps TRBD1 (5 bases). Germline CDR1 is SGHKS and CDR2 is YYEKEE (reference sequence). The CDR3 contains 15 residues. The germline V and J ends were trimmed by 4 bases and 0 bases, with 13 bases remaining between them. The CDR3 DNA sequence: TGTGCCAGCAGCCCTGTTGGGGCACTGAACACTGAAGCTTTCTTT. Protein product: CASSPVGALNTEAFF. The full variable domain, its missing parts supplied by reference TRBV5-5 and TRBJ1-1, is DAGVTQSPTHLIKTRGQQVTLRCSPISGHKSVSWYQQVLGQGPQFIFQYYEKEERGRGNFPDRFSARQFPNYSSELNVNALLLGDSALYLCASSPVGALNTEAFFGQGTRLTVV.

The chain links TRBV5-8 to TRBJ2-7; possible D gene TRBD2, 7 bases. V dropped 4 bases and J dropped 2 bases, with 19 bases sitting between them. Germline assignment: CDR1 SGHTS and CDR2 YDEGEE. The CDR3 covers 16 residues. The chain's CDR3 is CASSPLAGAKTYEQYV. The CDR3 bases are TGTGCCAGCAGCCCACTCGCGGGGGCGAAAACCTACGAGCAGTACGTC.

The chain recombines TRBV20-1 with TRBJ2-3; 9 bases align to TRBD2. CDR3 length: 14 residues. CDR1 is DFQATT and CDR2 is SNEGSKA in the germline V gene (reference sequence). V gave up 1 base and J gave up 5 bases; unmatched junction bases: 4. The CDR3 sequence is CSARVAGGKDTQYF. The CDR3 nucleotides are TGCAGTGCTAGAGTGGCGGGAGGGAAAGATACGCAGTATTTT.

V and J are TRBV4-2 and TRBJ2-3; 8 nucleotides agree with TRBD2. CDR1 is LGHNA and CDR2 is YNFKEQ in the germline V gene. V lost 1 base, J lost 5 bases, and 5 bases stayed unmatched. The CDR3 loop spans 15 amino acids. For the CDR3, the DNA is TGTGCCAGCAGCCAAGCGGGAGGGCCGGGAGATACGCAGTATTTT. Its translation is CASSQAGGPGDTQYF.

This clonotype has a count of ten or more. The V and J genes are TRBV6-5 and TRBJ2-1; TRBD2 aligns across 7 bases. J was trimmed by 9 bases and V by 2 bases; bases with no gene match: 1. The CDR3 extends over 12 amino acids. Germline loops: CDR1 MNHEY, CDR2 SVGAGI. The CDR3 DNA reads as TGTGCCAGCAGTTACCCGGGGGGTGAGCAGTTCTTC. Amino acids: CASSYPGGEQFF.

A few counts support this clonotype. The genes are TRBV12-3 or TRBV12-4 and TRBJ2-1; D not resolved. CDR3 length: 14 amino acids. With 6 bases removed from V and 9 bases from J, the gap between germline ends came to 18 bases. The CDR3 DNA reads TGTGCCAGCAGAGAACAGCCCCAGGTCGGTGAGCAGTTCTTC. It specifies CASREQPQVGEQFF.

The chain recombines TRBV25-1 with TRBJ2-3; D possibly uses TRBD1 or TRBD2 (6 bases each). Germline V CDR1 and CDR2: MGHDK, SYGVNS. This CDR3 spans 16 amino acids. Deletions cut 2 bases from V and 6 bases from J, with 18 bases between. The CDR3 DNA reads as TGTGCCAGCAGTGAAAGAGGCGGGAAAGGGGGGGATACGCAGTATTTT. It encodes CASSERGGKGGDTQYF. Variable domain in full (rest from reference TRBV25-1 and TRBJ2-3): EADIYQTPRYLVIGTGKKITLECSQTMGHDKMYWYQQDPGMELHLIHYSYGVNSTEKGDLSSESTVSRIRTEHFPLTLESARPSHTSQYLCASSERGGKGGDTQYFGPGTRLTVL.

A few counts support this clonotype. Here the CDR3 reads CASSPTDYSAKNIQYF. CDR3 nucleotides: TGCGCCAGCAGCCCTACTGACTACTCCGCCAAAAACATTCAGTACTTC. J is TRBJ2-4 and V is TRBV5-1, with D maybe TRBD2 (5 bases). This CDR3 has 16 amino acids. Trimming left V 4 bases short and J 1 base short, with 15 bases between. From germline, CDR1 is SGHRS and CDR2 YFSETQ.

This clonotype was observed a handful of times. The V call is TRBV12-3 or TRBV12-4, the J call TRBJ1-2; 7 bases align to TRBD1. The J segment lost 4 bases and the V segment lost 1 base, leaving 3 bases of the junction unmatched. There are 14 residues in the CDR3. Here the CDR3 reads CASSLETGTYGYTF. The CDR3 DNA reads TGTGCCAGCAGTTTAGAGACAGGGACCTATGGCTACACCTTC.

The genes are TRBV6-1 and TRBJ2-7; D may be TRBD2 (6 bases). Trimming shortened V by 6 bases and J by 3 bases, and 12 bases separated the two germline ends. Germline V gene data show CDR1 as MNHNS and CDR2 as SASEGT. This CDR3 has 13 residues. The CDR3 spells CASSERAYYEQYV. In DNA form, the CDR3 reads TGTGCCAGCAGCGAGCGGGCCTACTACGAGCAGTACGTC.

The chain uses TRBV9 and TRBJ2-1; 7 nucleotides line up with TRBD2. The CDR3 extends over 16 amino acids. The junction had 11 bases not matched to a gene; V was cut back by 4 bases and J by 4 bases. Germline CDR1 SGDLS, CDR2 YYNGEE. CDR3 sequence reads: CASSPTAPGGYNEQFF. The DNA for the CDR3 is TGTGCCAGCAGCCCAACGGCCCCGGGGGGATACAATGAGCAGTTCTTC.

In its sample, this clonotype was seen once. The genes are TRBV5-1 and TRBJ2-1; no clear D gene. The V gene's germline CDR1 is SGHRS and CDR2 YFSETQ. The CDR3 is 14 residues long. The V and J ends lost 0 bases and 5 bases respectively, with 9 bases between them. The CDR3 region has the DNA TGCGCCAGCAGCTTGGAAGGTTGGAACAATGAGCAGTTCTTC. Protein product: CASSLEGWNNEQFF.

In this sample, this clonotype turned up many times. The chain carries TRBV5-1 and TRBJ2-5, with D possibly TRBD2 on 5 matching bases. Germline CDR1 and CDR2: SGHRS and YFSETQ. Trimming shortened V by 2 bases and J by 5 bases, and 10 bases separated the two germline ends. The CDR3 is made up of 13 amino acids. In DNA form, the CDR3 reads TGCGCCAGCAGCTTCAGGTCGGGGGAGACCCAGTACTTC. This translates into CASSFRSGETQYF.

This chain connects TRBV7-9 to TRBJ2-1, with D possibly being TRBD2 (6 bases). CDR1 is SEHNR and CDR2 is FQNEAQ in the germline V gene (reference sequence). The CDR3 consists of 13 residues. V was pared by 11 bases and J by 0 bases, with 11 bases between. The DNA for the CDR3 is TGTGCCGCTGGGGGGAGCTCCTACAATGAGCAGTTCTTC. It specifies CAAGGSSYNEQFF.

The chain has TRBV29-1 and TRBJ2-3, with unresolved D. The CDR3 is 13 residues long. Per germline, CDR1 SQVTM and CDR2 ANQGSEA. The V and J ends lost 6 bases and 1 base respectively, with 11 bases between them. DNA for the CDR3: TGCAGCGTCAGCCCCGCAGGCACAGATACGCAGTATTTT. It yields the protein CSVSPAGTDTQYF.

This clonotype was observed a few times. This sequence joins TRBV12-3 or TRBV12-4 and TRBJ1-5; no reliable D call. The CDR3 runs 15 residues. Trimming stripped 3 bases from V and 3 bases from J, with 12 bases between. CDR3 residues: CASSLGSSPNQPQHF. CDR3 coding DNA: TGTGCCAGCAGTTTGGGCAGTTCTCCCAATCAGCCCCAGCATTTT.